This passage covers 5 T cell receptor beta chains from one sample sequenced in a study of cytomegalovirus exposure and HLA in healthy donors listed by TCRdb under 2017. The method behind the library was the immunoSEQ multiplex PCR assay. TCRdb obtained this table from immuneACCESS and retained in-frame rearrangements with V and J assigned. These tables miss some clones; where compared with another copy, unresolved V genes account for less than half of the shortfall, and the remainder is unexplained. Here the sample has 150,000 to 200,000 clones; about 82% occur a single time. The top ten clonotypes cover more than 1.1% of the sample. Sequencing input: PBMCs. The receptors here all came from a woman aged 18-29 years in good health and CMV-seronegative.

This chain connects TRBV9 to TRBJ2-1; D is uncertain. The length of the CDR3 is 12 residues. Trimming took 3 bases from V and 8 from J, leaving 9 bases between them. Germline CDR1 is SGDLS and CDR2 is YYNGEE. The CDR3 loop reads CASSASPHEQFF. CDR3 DNA: TGTGCCAGCAGCGCCTCCCCCCATGAGCAGTTCTTC.

This clone has only a few counts. This chain joins TRBV29-1 and TRBJ1-2; D remains ambiguous. Trimming left V 4 bases short and J 8 bases short, with 8 bases between. The CDR3 consists of 10 residues. Germline V lookup: CDR1 SQVTM, CDR2 ANQGSEA. The CDR3 region is CSVVSSGYTF. The CDR3 coding sequence is TGCAGCGTTGTATCGAGCGGCTACACCTTC.

This chain uses TRBV6-1 with TRBJ1-2; no definite D call. Germline CDR1 is MNHNS and CDR2 is SASEGT. The CDR3 sequence is 15 residues long. V lost 2 bases to trimming and J lost 4 bases, with 14 bases between them. The CDR3 reads CASSELRVVGYGYTF. The CDR3, as DNA: TGTGCCAGCAGTGAATTGAGGGTGGTGGGCTATGGCTACACCTTC.

This chain uses TRBV28 with TRBJ2-1; possible D gene TRBD1, 6 bases. The V gene lost 2 bases and the J gene lost 10 bases, with 15 bases spanning the gap. The CDR3 has 14 residues. Looked up from germline, CDR1 is MDHEN and CDR2 is SYDVKM. CDR3 sequence reads: CASSLGGFGIEQFF. The CDR3 bases are TGTGCCAGCAGTTTAGGGGGCTTCGGCATCGAGCAGTTCTTC.

For this clone: A much larger clone differs from this one at a single base, so this may be a read error. The same CDR3 is also encoded by other DNA sequences in this sample. The chain employs TRBV6-5 and TRBJ1-1, with a possible D match to TRBD1 (5 bases). Germline V gene lookup returns CDR1 MNHEY and CDR2 SVGAGI. Deletions cut 2 bases from V and 1 base from J, with 5 bases between. This CDR3 contains 13 residues. The CDR3 sequence: CASSYRGNTEAFF. The CDR3 DNA follows: TGTGCCAGCAGTTACAGGGGGAACACTGAAGCTTTCTTT.